Sequencing of this T cell receptor beta chain was carried out in a study of T cells in Graves' hyperthyroidism and ophthalmopathy. Fresh peripheral blood, roughly 10 ml of it, supplied the PBMCs. Using RNA transcripts as the source, TCR beta CDR3 regions were amplified. Initially, a first-round RT-PCR of the TCR CDR3 employed the HTBI primer set. TCRdb reprocessed the multiplex PCR reads via MiXCR and lists one record per CDR3 protein. The data contain hundreds of thousands of distinct CDR3 sequences, 15% to 20% of them singletons. This clonotype came up many times. With 6 bases removed from V and 0 bases from J, the gap between germline ends came to 11 bases. The length of the CDR3 is 14 residues. CDR1 SNHLY and CDR2 FYNNEI come from the germline V gene.

The chain has TRBV2 and TRBJ2-5; D tentatively fits TRBD1 or TRBD2 (5 bases each). The sequence was collected from a man aged 35-49 years with Graves' ophthalmopathy. The source material was blood. The CDR3 bases are TGTGCCAGCAGGTCGACGGGGCACCAAGAGACCCAGTACTTC. Its translation: CASRSTGHQETQYF.